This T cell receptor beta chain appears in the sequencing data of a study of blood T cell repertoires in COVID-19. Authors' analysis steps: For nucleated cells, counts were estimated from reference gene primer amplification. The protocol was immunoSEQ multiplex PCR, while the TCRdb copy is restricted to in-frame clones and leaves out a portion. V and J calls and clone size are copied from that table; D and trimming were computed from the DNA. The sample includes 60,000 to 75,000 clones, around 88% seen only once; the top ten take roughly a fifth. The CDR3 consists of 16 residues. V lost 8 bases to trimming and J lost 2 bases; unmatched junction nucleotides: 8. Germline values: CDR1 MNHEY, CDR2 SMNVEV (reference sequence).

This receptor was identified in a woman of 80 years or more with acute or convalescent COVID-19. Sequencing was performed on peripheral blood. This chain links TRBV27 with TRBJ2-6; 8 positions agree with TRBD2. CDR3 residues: CASSGRGGTGANVLTF. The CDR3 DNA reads TGTGCCAGCTCAGGACGGGGGGGTACTGGGGCCAACGTCCTGACTTTC.